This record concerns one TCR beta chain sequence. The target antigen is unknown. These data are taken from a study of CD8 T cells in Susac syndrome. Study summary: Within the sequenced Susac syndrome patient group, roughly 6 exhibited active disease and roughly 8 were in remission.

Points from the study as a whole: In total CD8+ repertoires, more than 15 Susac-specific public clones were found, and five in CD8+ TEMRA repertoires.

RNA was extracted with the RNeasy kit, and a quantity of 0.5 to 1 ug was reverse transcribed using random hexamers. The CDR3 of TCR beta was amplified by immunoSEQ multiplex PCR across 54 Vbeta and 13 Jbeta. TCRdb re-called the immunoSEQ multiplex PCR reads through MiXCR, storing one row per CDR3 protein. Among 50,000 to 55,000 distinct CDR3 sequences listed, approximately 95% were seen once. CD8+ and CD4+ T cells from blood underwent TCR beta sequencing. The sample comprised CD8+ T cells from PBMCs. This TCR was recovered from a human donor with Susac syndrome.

The chain's CDR3 is CASSTGTSGDTQYF. CDR3 in DNA: TGTGCCAGCAGTACCGGGACTAGCGGAGATACGCAGTATTTT. The J gene is TRBJ2-3, the V gene TRBV6-5; 11 bases line up with TRBD2. V dropped 5 bases and J dropped 5; count of bases not matched to a gene: 3. This CDR3 is built from 14 residues. CDR1 and CDR2 (germline): MNHEY, SVGAGI.